This T cell receptor (beta chain) was identified in a study of blood T cell repertoires in COVID-19. Study summary: The study drew acute and convalescent COVID-19 samples from the United States, Italy and Spain. Sources were T cells, B-cell-depleted T cells, or PBMCs; the material itself was cDNA or gDNA.

This CDR3 spans 14 amino acids. Germline-derived CDR1 and CDR2 are GTSNPN and SVGIG (reference sequence). V was pared by 3 bases and J by 0 bases, with 9 bases between. Authors' analysis steps: Amplification of reference gene primers provided the estimated nucleated cell counts. Repertoires were generated with immunoSEQ multiplex PCR, while TCRdb's copy carries only in-frame clones and drops some. V, J and clone size were drawn from that table, and D and trimming were deduced from the DNA. The table shows roughly 110,000 clones, with roughly 80% occurring only once. The sequencing input was peripheral blood. This clonotype originated in a woman aged 40 to 50 with acute or convalescent COVID-19. This chain joins TRBV30 and TRBJ1-3; D unclear. The CDR3 reads CAWSQVYSGNTIYF. CDR3 DNA: TGTGCCTGGAGCCAGGTCTACTCTGGAAACACCATATATTTT. Complete variable domain (other parts from reference TRBV30 and TRBJ1-3): SQTIHQWPATLVQPVGSPLSLECTVEGTSNPNLYWYRQAAGRGLQLLFYSVGIGQISSEVPQNLSASRPQDRQFILSSKKLLLSDSGFYLCAWSQVYSGNTIYFGEGSWLTVV.